A selection of T cell receptor beta chains follows, all from one sample in a study of blood T cell repertoires in COVID-19. The protocol was immunoSEQ multiplex PCR, while the TCRdb copy is restricted to in-frame clones and leaves out a portion. The sample has about 95,000 clones; over 80% are singletons. Sequencing was done on a sample of peripheral blood. These TCRs come from a woman in her forties or fifties in a cohort sampled during active COVID-19. The CDR3 runs from the conserved cysteine through the conserved F or W. D genes are given only for firm matches. Not all rows give a size; the values are once, few, many and, for expanded clones, a class.

TRBD2	.	TRBJ2-2	TRBV5-8	CASSSSGETGELFF	TGTGCCAGCAGCTCGAGCGGGGAAACCGGGGAGCTGTTTTTT
.	once	TRBJ1-3	TRBV11-3	CASSRGENTIYF	TGTGCCAGCAGCCGGGGTGAAAACACCATATATTTT
.	.	TRBJ2-5	TRBV27	CASSLSLLETQYF	TGTGCCAGCAGTTTATCTCTCCTAGAGACCCAGTACTTC
TRBD1	.	TRBJ1-4	TRBV7-3	CASSQTGQGNEKLFF	TGTGCCAGCAGCCAAACGGGACAGGGTAATGAAAAACTGTTTTTT
.	.	TRBJ1-4	TRBV6-5	CASVGGQFSNEKLFF	TGTGCCAGCGTTGGAGGGCAATTCAGTAATGAAAAACTGTTTTTT
.	.	TRBJ1-3	TRBV11-2	CASSLGQGIRNTIYF	TGTGCCAGCAGCTTAGGGCAGGGGATAAGAAACACCATATATTTT
TRBD1	.	TRBJ2-1	TRBV2	CASITGGNEQFF	TGTGCCAGCATAACAGGGGGCAATGAGCAGTTCTTC
.	.	TRBJ1-5	TRBV7-9	CASSLGGVSIQPQHF	TGTGCCAGCAGCTTAGGCGGCGTCAGCATTCAGCCCCAGCATTTT
TRBD2	.	TRBJ2-7	TRBV2	CASSFSGGAAYEQYF	TGTGCCAGCAGTTTCAGCGGGGGGGCCGCCTACGAGCAGTACTTC
.	.	TRBJ1-4	TRBV18	CASSPGEGNEKLFF	TGTGCCAGCTCACCAGGAGAGGGTAATGAAAAACTGTTTTTT
.	.	TRBJ1-1	TRBV2	CASRDPGGRSTEAFF	TGTGCCAGCCGCGATCCCGGGGGGCGAAGCACTGAAGCTTTCTTT
.	.	TRBJ2-5	TRBV6-5	CASSYSGLGWETQYF	TGTGCCAGCAGTTACTCGGGACTGGGCTGGGAGACCCAGTACTTC
.	.	TRBJ2-5	TRBV12-3/TRBV12-4	CANGQGGQETQYF	TGTGCCAACGGACAGGGAGGGCAAGAGACCCAGTACTTC
TRBD1	once	TRBJ1-1	TRBV27	CASSLGATGPYEAFF	TGTGCCAGCAGTCTGGGGGCGACAGGGCCCTACGAAGCTTTCTTT
.	.	TRBJ2-3	TRBV29-1	CSFRQKDSTDTQYF	TGCAGCTTCAGACAGAAAGATAGCACAGATACGCAGTATTTT
.	.	TRBJ2-7	TRBV12-3/TRBV12-4	CASSGQSYEQYF	TGTGCCAGCAGTGGACAGTCCTACGAGCAGTACTTC
TRBD1	.	TRBJ2-5	TRBV5-8	CASSHGQGLLQETQYF	TGTGCCAGCAGCCACGGACAGGGGCTCCTTCAAGAGACCCAGTACTTC
TRBD1	once	TRBJ2-7	TRBV27	CASSRRGQGSSYEQYF	TGTGCCAGCAGCAGACGCGGACAGGGGAGCTCCTACGAGCAGTACTTC
TRBD2	.	TRBJ2-7	TRBV18	CASSPPRGGEPYEQYF	TGTGCCAGCTCACCACCGCGGGGGGGGGAACCATACGAGCAGTACTTC
TRBD1	.	TRBJ1-1	TRBV2	CASSGGQLDTEAFF	TGTGCCAGCAGTGGGGGACAGTTGGACACTGAAGCTTTCTTT
.	once	TRBJ2-1	TRBV5-5	CASSLSRANEQFF	TGTGCCAGCAGCTTGAGCAGGGCCAATGAGCAGTTCTTC
TRBD1	.	TRBJ2-7	TRBV29-1	CSVAAGTGGTVQYF	TGCAGCGTTGCTGCCGGGACAGGGGGCACAGTGCAGTACTTC
.	.	TRBJ2-7	TRBV11-2	CASSLVAQGSYEQYF	TGTGCCAGCAGCTTAGTAGCCCAGGGCTCCTACGAGCAGTACTTC
TRBD2	.	TRBJ2-1	TRBV5-1	CASSLQLAGLEQFF	TGCGCCAGCAGCCTGCAGCTAGCGGGGTTGGAACAGTTCTTC
TRBD2	.	TRBJ2-7	TRBV6-1	CASSVGLAGGQGEQYF	TGTGCCAGCAGTGTGGGACTAGCGGGGGGGCAGGGCGAGCAGTACTTC
TRBD2	.	TRBJ2-3	TRBV5-4	CASSLPSGGVRDTQYF	TGTGCCAGCAGCTTGCCCAGCGGGGGGGTCCGGGATACGCAGTATTTT
TRBD1	.	TRBJ1-2	TRBV19	CASSRPGQGNYGYTF	TGTGCCAGTAGTAGACCGGGACAGGGAAACTATGGCTACACCTTC
TRBD1	.	TRBJ2-5	TRBV29-1	CSARQGAEETQYF	TGCAGTGCGCGACAGGGGGCGGAGGAGACCCAGTACTTC
.	once	TRBJ2-1	TRBV5-6	CASSLQDNEQFF	TGTGCCAGCAGCTTACAGGACAATGAGCAGTTCTTC
TRBD1	.	TRBJ2-5	TRBV27	CASSRTGSQETQYF	TGTGCCAGCAGTCGGACAGGGTCCCAAGAGACCCAGTACTTC
.	once	TRBJ1-2	TRBV2	CASDRLNYGYTF	TGTGCCAGCGACAGGCTGAACTATGGCTACACCTTC
TRBD1	few	TRBJ1-1	TRBV2	CASSEFTGDTEAFF	TGTGCCAGCAGTGAATTTACAGGGGACACTGAAGCTTTCTTT
TRBD2	once	TRBJ2-3	TRBV11-2	CASRPTSGGTDTQYF	TGTGCCAGCAGGCCGACTAGCGGGGGGACAGATACGCAGTATTTT
.	.	TRBJ2-1	TRBV9	CASSVVGAGEQFF	TGTGCCAGCAGCGTAGTGGGGGCAGGTGAGCAGTTCTTC
.	.	TRBJ1-2	TRBV12-3/TRBV12-4	CASSAGEYGYTF	TGTGCCAGCTCAGCCGGGGAGTATGGCTACACCTTC
TRBD1	.	TRBJ1-2	TRBV4-1	CASSQEPGQGSYGYTF	TGCGCCAGCAGCCAAGAACCTGGACAGGGGAGCTATGGCTACACCTTC
TRBD1	.	TRBJ2-3	TRBV28	CASPPGQGITDTQYF	TGTGCCAGCCCTCCGGGACAGGGGATCACAGATACGCAGTATTTT
TRBD2	.	TRBJ2-7	TRBV27	CASSLGTSGPYGQYF	TGTGCCAGCAGTTTAGGGACTAGCGGTCCATACGGGCAGTACTTC
.	.	TRBJ2-7	TRBV29-1	CSVAKQTDEQYF	TGCAGCGTTGCAAAGCAGACAGACGAGCAGTACTTC
.	.	TRBJ1-2	TRBV3-1/TRBV3-2	CASSRTVYGYTF	TGTGCCAGCAGCCGGACAGTCTATGGCTACACCTTC
.	.	TRBJ2-1	TRBV5-3	CARSFSTQDKSSYNEQFF	TGTGCCAGAAGCTTTTCCACCCAGGACAAAAGCTCCTACAATGAGCAGTTCTTC